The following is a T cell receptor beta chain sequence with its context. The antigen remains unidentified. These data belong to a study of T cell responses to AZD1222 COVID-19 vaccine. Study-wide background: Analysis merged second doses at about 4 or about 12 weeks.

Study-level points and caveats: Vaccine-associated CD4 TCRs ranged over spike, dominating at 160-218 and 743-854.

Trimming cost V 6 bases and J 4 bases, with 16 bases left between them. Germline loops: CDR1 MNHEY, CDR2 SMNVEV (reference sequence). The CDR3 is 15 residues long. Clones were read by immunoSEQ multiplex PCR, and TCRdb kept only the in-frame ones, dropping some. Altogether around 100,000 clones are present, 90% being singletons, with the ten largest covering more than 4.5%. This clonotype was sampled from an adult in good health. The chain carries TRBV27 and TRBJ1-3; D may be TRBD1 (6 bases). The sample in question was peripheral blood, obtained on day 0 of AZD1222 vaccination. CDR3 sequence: CASRMGRGLGNTIYF. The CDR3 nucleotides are TGTGCCAGCAGGATGGGCAGGGGTTTAGGAAACACCATATATTTT.